Sequencing of this T cell receptor beta chain was carried out in a study of naive and memory T cell subsets. Findings and caveats of the study: Higher TCR numbers at tuberculin sites reflect T cell infiltration, per interpretation.

Ligated cDNA underwent four rounds of PCR with nested alpha and beta constant region primers and SP2. Reverse transcription of blood and skin TCR RNA was primed at alpha and beta constant regions. TCRdb used MiXCR to reprocess the UMI-ligation and nested PCR reads, holding one entry per CDR3 protein. Counted here are about 37,000 distinct CDR3 sequences, approximately 10% occurring once; the ten biggest clones make up roughly 3.9%. As for treatment: skin biopsy from PPD injection site in Mantoux-positive individual. An oligonucleotide containing a UMI was ligated to the 3' end of TCR cDNA. Individuals with a positive Mantoux test gave biopsies from PPD-injected skin. This clonotype was found many times. The antigen is unknown. The sequence came from an adult in good health. The sample in question was skin, obtained from a tuberculin skin test site.

The CDR3 spells CSARDVTGGALEAFF. The CDR3 coding sequence is TGCAGTGCTAGAGACGTTACAGGGGGCGCGTTAGAAGCTTTCTTT. V usage is TRBV20-1 and J usage is TRBJ1-1; TRBD1 matches at 9 bases. This CDR3 comprises 15 residues. CDR1 DFQATT and CDR2 SNEGSKA come from the germline V gene (reference sequence). The J segment lost 8 bases and the V segment lost 0 bases, leaving 10 bases of the junction unmatched.